The clone carrying this TCR beta chain was counted a single time. Original methodology: How many nucleated cells were present was estimated from reference gene primer amplification. The method was immunoSEQ multiplex PCR; TCRdb's version includes in-frame clones alone and lacks a portion of them. The V and J calls and clone size come from that table; D and trimming were worked out from the DNA. This sample carries about 75,000 clones, 75% to 90% of them seen once, and the ten largest clones take approximately 2.5%. V was pared by 1 base and J by 12 bases, with 13 bases between. Germline V CDR1 and CDR2: DFQATT, SNEGSKA (reference sequence). The CDR3 sequence is 11 residues long. These data originate in a study of blood T cell repertoires in COVID-19.

The chain carries TRBV20-1 and TRBJ2-7; D may be TRBD1 (6 bases). This TCR was sampled from a human donor in a cohort sampled during active COVID-19. The specimen sequenced was peripheral blood. CDR3 protein: CSARVGGKGYF. Here the CDR3 DNA reads TGCAGTGCTAGAGTAGGGGGAAAAGGGTACTTC.